One T cell receptor (beta chain) is described in this entry. Under the authors' procedure: Amplifying reference gene primers gave estimates of nucleated cell counts. The repertoire was sequenced with immunoSEQ multiplex PCR; TCRdb's copy has only in-frame clones and lacks some. The V and J calls and clone size are taken from that table; D and trimming were inferred from the DNA. Altogether 250,000 to 300,000 clones are present, approximately 85% being singletons, with the ten largest covering approximately 2%. These data belong to a study of blood T cell repertoires in COVID-19. Study details: PBMCs, B-cell-depleted T cells, or T cells provided the cDNA or gDNA that made up the material.

The age range of participants was about 18 to 89 years, with residence in about 25 US areas. CDR1 is MNHEY, CDR2 SMNVEV, per germline (reference sequence). The length of the CDR3 is 14 residues. The V end lost 6 bases, the J end lost 0 bases, and 12 bases lay between the germline ends. The genes are TRBV27 and TRBJ2-7; a weak D match, TRBD2 (5 bases). This TCR came from a woman between 50 and 59 years old who had recovered from COVID-19. The sample consisted of PBMCs or T cells enriched from blood (not recorded which). In nucleotides, the CDR3 is TGTGCCAGCAGGTCGGGAAGTTACTCCTACGAGCAGTACTTC. It is translated as CASRSGSYSYEQYF.